Listed here are 26 T cell receptor beta chains from one sample, sequenced in a study of control samples from healthy donors and cancer patients. Only in-frame clones appear in the TCRdb table, and some are missing; sequencing was by immunoSEQ multiplex PCR. The sample lists tens of thousands of clones, 85% to 95% occurring once. The sequenced sample was PBMCs. The receptor set was obtained from a woman in her forties with head and neck cancer.

The chain joins TRBV28 to TRBJ1-2; the match to TRBD1 covers 8 bases. V trimming: 4 bases; J trimming: 3 bases; junction bases outside the gene matches: 4. The length of the CDR3 is 14 residues. Germline CDR1 is MDHEN and CDR2 is SYDVKM. CDR3 sequence: CASSSQGAYYGYTF. The CDR3 bases are TGTGCCAGCAGTTCCCAGGGGGCGTACTATGGCTACACCTTC.

The rearrangement joins TRBV10-3 to TRBJ1-1; possibly TRBD1 for D (6 bases). The CDR3 runs 12 residues. V lost 2 bases and J 5 bases, leaving 6 bases between the germline ends. Germline values: CDR1 ENHRY, CDR2 SYGVKD. CDR3 nucleotide sequence: TGTGCCATCAGTGAGAGGGGGACTGAAGCTTTCTTT. Translation gives CAISERGTEAFF.

The rearrangement uses TRBV7-9 and TRBJ2-7, with D perhaps matching TRBD2 (5 bases). The germline V and J ends were trimmed by 9 bases and 4 bases, with 19 bases remaining between them. Looked up from germline, CDR1 is SEHNR and CDR2 is FQNEAQ (reference sequence). This CDR3 is built from 14 residues. CDR3 bases: TGTGCCAGTCAATCCGGCGGAGGCGGATACGAGCAGTACTTC. Translating gives CASQSGGGGYEQYF.

This chain links TRBV13 with TRBJ1-4; weak D call: TRBD1 (6 bases). Germline V gene data show CDR1 as PRHDT and CDR2 as FYEKMQ (reference sequence). V dropped 8 bases and J dropped 7 bases, with 17 bases sitting between them. The CDR3 has 14 amino acids. CDR3 protein: CASRPSGTSEKLFF. For the CDR3, the DNA is TGTGCCAGCCGCCCATCCGGGACAAGTGAAAAACTGTTTTTT.

V gene TRBV5-1 combines with J gene TRBJ1-1, with D maybe TRBD1 (6 bases). CDR1 and CDR2 (germline): SGHRS, YFSETQ. V lost 4 bases and J 7 bases, leaving 11 bases between the germline ends. The CDR3 consists of 12 residues. The CDR3 loop reads CASSHARGEAFF. The CDR3 bases are TGCGCCAGCAGCCACGCCAGGGGTGAAGCTTTCTTT.

The V call is TRBV28, the J call TRBJ2-1; D is perhaps TRBD1 or TRBD2 (5 bases each). The ends were cut back, 7 bases at V and 5 bases at J, with 21 bases in the middle. Germline values: CDR1 MDHEN, CDR2 SYDVKM. This CDR3 region has 16 residues. For the CDR3, the DNA is TGTGCCAGCACCCCCTGGGGCGCCGGGGTCAACAATGAGCAGTTCTTC. Translated: CASTPWGAGVNNEQFF.

V usage is TRBV6-1 and J usage is TRBJ2-1; possibly TRBD1 for D (7 bases). Germline V gene data show CDR1 as MNHNS and CDR2 as SASEGT. Deletions cut 1 base from V and 9 bases from J, with 16 bases between. The CDR3 runs 15 residues. The CDR3 protein is CASSEENKQGGEQFF. DNA of the CDR3: TGTGCCAGCAGTGAAGAAAATAAGCAGGGGGGTGAGCAGTTCTTC.

The V gene is TRBV7-9, the J gene TRBJ1-1; D is ambiguous. Germline CDR1 and CDR2: SEHNR and FQNEAQ (reference sequence). V gave up 3 bases and J gave up 8 bases, with 13 bases separating them. This CDR3 contains 13 residues. CDR3 nucleotides: TGTGCCAGCAGCTTCATTGAGGGAGTAGAAGCTTTCTTT. Translating it yields CASSFIEGVEAFF. Drawing the rest from reference TRBV7-9 and TRBJ1-1, the complete variable domain is DTGVSQNPRHKITKRGQNVTFRCDPISEHNRLYWYRQTLGQGPEFLTYFQNEAQLEKSRLLSDRFSAERPKGSFSTLEIQRTEQGDSAMYLCASSFIEGVEAFFGQGTRLTVV.

The chain has TRBV27 and TRBJ2-3; either TRBD1 or TRBD2 may supply D (5 bases each). The CDR3 length is 13 residues. CDR1 and CDR2 (germline): MNHEY, SMNVEV (reference sequence). Trimming removed 7 bases from V and 3 bases from J, with 11 bases in between. The CDR3: CASTEGHTDTQYF. The CDR3 DNA is TGTGCCAGCACTGAGGGGCATACAGATACGCAGTATTTT.

This clone appeared a single time. This chain joins TRBV19 and TRBJ1-3; D gene uncertain. In germline, CDR1 is LNHDA, CDR2 SQIVND (reference sequence). Trimming pared 5 bases from V and 4 bases from J, leaving 9 bases between. The CDR3 covers 13 residues. For the CDR3, the DNA is TGTGCCAGTAGTTGGGGTCCGGGAAACACCATATATTTT. It specifies CASSWGPGNTIYF.

This rearrangement joins TRBV6-2 or TRBV6-3 to TRBJ1-4; maybe TRBD1 (6 bases). The CDR3 loop spans 15 amino acids. The V end lost 4 bases, the J end lost 6 bases, and 15 bases lay between the germline ends. Germline lookup yields CDR1 MNHEY and CDR2 SVGEGT. CDR3 region: CASSSLVGGDEKLFF. In DNA form, the CDR3 reads TGTGCCAGCAGTTCCCTTGTCGGGGGCGATGAAAAACTGTTTTTT.

The chain couples TRBV24-1 to TRBJ2-3; 7 nucleotides agree with TRBD2. Germline loops: CDR1 KGHDR, CDR2 SFDVKD. V dropped 9 bases and J dropped 0; count of bases not matched to a gene: 8. The CDR3 has 15 amino acids. The CDR3 here is CATELSGASTDTQYF. The DNA of the CDR3 is TGTGCCACCGAATTAAGCGGGGCTAGCACAGATACGCAGTATTTT.

The chain is built from TRBV7-7 and TRBJ2-3, with 7 bases that match TRBD2. This CDR3 region has 15 residues. Germline values: CDR1 SSHAT, CDR2 FNYEAQ (reference sequence). J was trimmed by 1 base and V by 3 bases; bases with no gene match: 4. CDR3 coding DNA: TGTGCCAGCAGCTTGGGAGCGGGGCGCACAGATACGCAGTATTTT. This encodes CASSLGAGRTDTQYF.

The chain employs TRBV9 and TRBJ2-3, with TRBD1 as a possible D gene (6 bases). Germline assignment: CDR1 SGDLS and CDR2 YYNGEE. The CDR3 runs 13 residues. V shed 7 bases and J shed 2 bases, with 11 bases lying between them. The CDR3 bases are TGTGCCAGCCGAACAGGGACCACAGATACGCAGTATTTT. Translation gives CASRTGTTDTQYF.

The chain carries TRBV19 and TRBJ2-7; TRBD2 aligns across 12 bases. Losses at the gene ends were 3 bases for V and 4 bases for J; bases not matched to a gene: 4. CDR1 and CDR2 (germline): LNHDA, SQIVND (reference sequence). CDR3 length: 15 residues. The chain's CDR3 is CASSIQTSGGYEQYF. CDR3 nucleotides: TGTGCCAGTAGTATCCAGACTAGCGGGGGATACGAGCAGTACTTC.

The rearrangement uses TRBV6-5 and TRBJ1-1, with D possibly TRBD1 on 5 matching bases. V was trimmed by 6 bases and J by 11 bases, leaving 19 bases between them. The CDR3 is made up of 13 amino acids. Germline CDR1 and CDR2: MNHEY and SVGAGI. The CDR3 sequence: CASRLDTGTSAFF. The CDR3 nucleotides are TGTGCCAGCAGATTAGATACGGGGACTTCGGCTTTCTTT.

CDR3 DNA: TGTGCCAGCAGCTTCGGTGGAGACTCTGGGGCCAACGTCCTGACTTTC. Residues: CASSFGGDSGANVLTF. The J gene is TRBJ2-6, the V gene TRBV11-3; D remains unclear. The CDR3 length is 16 residues. Germline-derived CDR1 and CDR2 are SGHNT and YENEEA. Trimming cost V 3 bases and J 0 bases, with 9 bases left between them. Variable domain in full (rest from reference TRBV11-3 and TRBJ2-6): EAGVVQSPRYKIIEKKQPVAFWCNPISGHNTLYWYLQNLGQGPELLIRYENEEAVDDSQLPKDRFSAERLKGVDSTLKIQPAELGDSAVYLCASSFGGDSGANVLTFGAGSRLTVL.

The chain is built from TRBV2 and TRBJ2-7; a weak D match, TRBD2 (6 bases). Germline CDR1 SNHLY, CDR2 FYNNEI. Between the trimmed V and J ends, which lost 6 bases and 4 bases, there was a span of 7 bases. CDR3 length: 11 amino acids. The CDR3 region is CASSRGYEQYF. The CDR3, as DNA: TGTGCCAGCAGCCGGGGGTACGAGCAGTACTTC. Full variable domain (outside the CDR3, taken from reference TRBV2 and TRBJ2-7): EPEVTQTPSHQVTQMGQEVILRCVPISNHLYFYWYRQILGQKVEFLVSFYNNEISEKSEIFDDQFSVERPDGSNFTLKIRSTKLEDSAMYFCASSRGYEQYFGPGTRLTVT.

The chain links TRBV7-8 to TRBJ1-1; D might be TRBD1 (5 bases). Germline V gives CDR1 SGHVS, CDR2 FQNEAQ. V was clipped by 5 bases and J by 1 base, with 35 bases between them. The CDR3 is made up of 22 amino acids. The CDR3 nucleotides are TGTGCCAGCAGCCAGCGGGGCATCCCCAAGGGTGCAGGAAAACGCAAGAACACTGAAGCTTTCTTT. This translates into CASSQRGIPKGAGKRKNTEAFF.

J is TRBJ1-3 and V is TRBV5-6; D is unclear. Germline CDR1 SGHDT, CDR2 YYEEEE. The CDR3 spans 15 residues. Trimming pared 2 bases from V and 0 bases from J, leaving 9 bases between. The DNA for the CDR3 is TGTGCCAGCAGCTTTGGACCGTTCTCTGGAAACACCATATATTTT. Residues: CASSFGPFSGNTIYF. The variable domain in full, with the rest retrieved from reference TRBV5-6 and TRBJ1-3, is DAGVTQSPTHLIKTRGQQVTLRCSPKSGHDTVSWYQQALGQGPQFIFQYYEEEERQRGNFPDRFSGHQFPNYSSELNVNALLLGDSALYLCASSFGPFSGNTIYFGEGSWLTVV.

This clone was picked up one time. This chain connects TRBV18 to TRBJ1-1, with 8 bases identical to TRBD1. CDR1 and CDR2 from the germline V gene are KGHSH and LQKENI. CDR3 length: 15 amino acids. Losses at the gene ends were 4 bases for V and 1 base for J; bases not matched to a gene: 5. The CDR3 nucleotides read TGTGCCAGCTCACGCACAGGGGGGGGGAACACTGAAGCTTTCTTT. It translates to CASSRTGGGNTEAFF.

The CDR3 bases are TGTGCCAGTACCCCGTCAGGGGCAGGGATCTACGAGCAGTACTTC. Encoded protein: CASTPSGAGIYEQYF. This chain connects TRBV19 to TRBJ2-7; tentatively, D is TRBD1 (6 bases). CDR1 and CDR2 from the germline V gene are LNHDA and SQIVND (reference sequence). The CDR3 consists of 15 residues. The V end was cut by 7 bases, the J end by 3 bases, with 19 bases between.

This chain connects TRBV9 to TRBJ2-3, with TRBD1 matching over 7 bases. J was trimmed by 2 bases and V by 3 bases; bases with no gene match: 9. This CDR3 contains 16 residues. Per the germline V gene, CDR1 is SGDLS and CDR2 is YYNGEE. The CDR3 sequence: CASSARQGEATDTQYF. For the CDR3, the DNA is TGTGCCAGCAGCGCGAGACAGGGTGAGGCCACAGATACGCAGTATTTT.

This chain connects TRBV19 to TRBJ1-2, with 8 bases matching TRBD1. CDR3 size: 11 residues. Germline lookup yields CDR1 LNHDA and CDR2 SQIVND (reference sequence). The J segment lost 8 bases and the V segment lost 6 bases, leaving 2 bases of the junction unmatched. The CDR3 nucleotides are TGTGCCAGTAGACGACAGGGGGGCTACACCTTC. It specifies CASRRQGGYTF.

The gene calls are TRBV19 and TRBJ1-1; D unclear. V was cut by 5 bases and J by 0 bases, with 7 bases left in between. This CDR3 comprises 13 residues. Germline lookup yields CDR1 LNHDA and CDR2 SQIVND (reference sequence). CDR3 sequence reads: CASSDGMNTEAFF. CDR3 nucleotides: TGTGCCAGTAGTGATGGCATGAACACTGAAGCTTTCTTT.

The genes are TRBV28 and TRBJ1-1, with D tentatively TRBD1 (6 bases). This CDR3 has 14 amino acids. Germline V gene sequence: CDR1 MDHEN, CDR2 SYDVKM. V was clipped by 2 bases and J by 5 bases, with 12 bases between them. The DNA of the CDR3 is TGTGCCAGCAGTTTACCCACAGGGAGGACTGAAGCTTTCTTT. Encoded protein: CASSLPTGRTEAFF.